This T cell receptor (beta chain) was profiled in a study of blood T cell repertoires in COVID-19. On the study more broadly: Samples representing acute and convalescent COVID-19 were sourced from the United States, Italy and Spain.

Per the original methods: Counts of nucleated cells, estimated from reference gene primer amplification, were obtained. Repertoires were generated with immunoSEQ multiplex PCR, while TCRdb's copy carries only in-frame clones and drops some. That table is the source of V, J and clone size, and D and trimming were worked out from the DNA. In the table there are about 62,000 clones, around nine tenths of which are singletons. Looked up from germline, CDR1 is SGHNT and CDR2 is YENEEA. The CDR3 loop spans 13 amino acids. The germline V and J ends were trimmed by 4 bases and 0 bases, with 6 bases remaining between them.

Material: peripheral blood. The chain carries TRBV11-3 and TRBJ1-1; D unresolved. This receptor was obtained from a man between 65 and 85 years old with acute or convalescent COVID-19. In DNA, the CDR3 is TGTGCCAGCAGCTCGCGGGTGAACACTGAAGCTTTCTTT. Its translation is CASSSRVNTEAFF.